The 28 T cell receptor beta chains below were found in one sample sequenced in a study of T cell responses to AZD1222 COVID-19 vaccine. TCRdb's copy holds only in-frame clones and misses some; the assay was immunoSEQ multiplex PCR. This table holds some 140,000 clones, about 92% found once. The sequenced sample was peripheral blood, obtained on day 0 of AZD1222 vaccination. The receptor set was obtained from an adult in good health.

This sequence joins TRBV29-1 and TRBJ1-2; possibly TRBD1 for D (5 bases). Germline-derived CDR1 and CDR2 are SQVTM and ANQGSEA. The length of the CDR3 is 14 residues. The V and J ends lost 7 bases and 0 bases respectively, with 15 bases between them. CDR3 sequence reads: CSANRDPANYGYTF. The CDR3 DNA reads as TGCAGCGCGAACCGGGACCCCGCTAACTATGGCTACACCTTC. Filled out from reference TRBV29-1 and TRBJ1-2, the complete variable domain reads SAVISQKPSRDICQRGTSLTIQCQVDSQVTMMFWYRQQPGQSLTLIATANQGSEATYESGFVIDKFPISRPNLTFSTLTVSNMSPEDSSIYLCSANRDPANYGYTFGSGTRLTVV.

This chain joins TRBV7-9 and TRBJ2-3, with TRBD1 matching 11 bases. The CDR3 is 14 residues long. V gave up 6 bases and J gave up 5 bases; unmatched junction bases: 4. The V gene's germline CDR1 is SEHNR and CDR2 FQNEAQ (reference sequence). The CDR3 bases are TGTGCCAGCAGACCGGGACAGGGGGGAGATACGCAGTATTTT. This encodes CASRPGQGGDTQYF.

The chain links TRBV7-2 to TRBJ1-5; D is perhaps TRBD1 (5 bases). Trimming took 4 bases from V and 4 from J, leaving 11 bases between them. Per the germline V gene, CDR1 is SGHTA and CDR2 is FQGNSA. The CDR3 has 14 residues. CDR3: CASSWGWGNQPQHF. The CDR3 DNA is TGTGCCAGCAGCTGGGGGTGGGGAAATCAGCCCCAGCATTTT.

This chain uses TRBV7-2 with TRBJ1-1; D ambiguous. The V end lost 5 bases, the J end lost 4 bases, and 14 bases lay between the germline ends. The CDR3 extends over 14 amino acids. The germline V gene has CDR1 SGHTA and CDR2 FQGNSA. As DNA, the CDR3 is TGTGCCAGCAGCCCCGTTCGTTTAAGCACTGAAGCTTTCTTT. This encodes CASSPVRLSTEAFF.

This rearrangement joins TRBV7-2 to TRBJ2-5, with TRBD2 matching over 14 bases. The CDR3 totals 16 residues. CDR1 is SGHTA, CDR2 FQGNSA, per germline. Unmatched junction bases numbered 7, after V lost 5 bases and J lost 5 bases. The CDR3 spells CASSTTSGGAVETQYF. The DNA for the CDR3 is TGTGCCAGCAGCACGACTAGCGGGGGGGCCGTGGAGACCCAGTACTTC.

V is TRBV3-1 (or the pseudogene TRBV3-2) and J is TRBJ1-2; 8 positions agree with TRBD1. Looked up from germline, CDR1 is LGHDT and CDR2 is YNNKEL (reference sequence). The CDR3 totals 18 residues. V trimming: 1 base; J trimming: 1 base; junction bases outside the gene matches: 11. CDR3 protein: CASSQVGTGTWDNYGYTF. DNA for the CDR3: TGTGCCAGCAGCCAAGTCGGGACAGGTACTTGGGATAACTATGGCTACACCTTC.

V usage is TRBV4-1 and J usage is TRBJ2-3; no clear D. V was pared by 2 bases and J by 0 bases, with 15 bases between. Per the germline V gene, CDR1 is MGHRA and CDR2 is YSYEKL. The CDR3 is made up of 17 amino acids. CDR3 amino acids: CASSQMWLAVSTDTQYF. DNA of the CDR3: TGCGCCAGCAGCCAAATGTGGCTGGCGGTAAGCACAGATACGCAGTATTTT.

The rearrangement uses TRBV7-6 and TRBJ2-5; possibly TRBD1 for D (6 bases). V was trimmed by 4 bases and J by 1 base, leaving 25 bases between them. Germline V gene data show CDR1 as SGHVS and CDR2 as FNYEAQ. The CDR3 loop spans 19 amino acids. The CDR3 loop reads CASSSTPPRHTGFQETQYF. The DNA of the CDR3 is TGTGCCAGCAGCTCTACACCCCCCCGGCACACAGGGTTCCAAGAGACCCAGTACTTC.

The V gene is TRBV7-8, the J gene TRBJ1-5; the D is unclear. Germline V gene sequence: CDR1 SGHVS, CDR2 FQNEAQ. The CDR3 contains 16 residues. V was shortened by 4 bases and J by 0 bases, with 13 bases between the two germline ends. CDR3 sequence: CASSSAALYSNQPQHF. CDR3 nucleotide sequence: TGTGCCAGCAGCTCCGCGGCGCTTTATAGCAATCAGCCCCAGCATTTT.

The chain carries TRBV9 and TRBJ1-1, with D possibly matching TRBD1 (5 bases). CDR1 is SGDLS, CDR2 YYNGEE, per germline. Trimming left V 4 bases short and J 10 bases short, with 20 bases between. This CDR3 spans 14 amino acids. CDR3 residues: CASSPSPRVKGAFF. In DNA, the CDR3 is TGTGCCAGCAGCCCCAGCCCCAGGGTCAAGGGAGCTTTCTTT.

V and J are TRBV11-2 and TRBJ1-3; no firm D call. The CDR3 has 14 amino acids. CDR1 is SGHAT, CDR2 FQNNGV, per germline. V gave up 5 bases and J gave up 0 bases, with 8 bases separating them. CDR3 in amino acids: CASSRRVSGNTIYF. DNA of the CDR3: TGTGCCAGCAGCCGACGGGTCTCTGGAAACACCATATATTTT.

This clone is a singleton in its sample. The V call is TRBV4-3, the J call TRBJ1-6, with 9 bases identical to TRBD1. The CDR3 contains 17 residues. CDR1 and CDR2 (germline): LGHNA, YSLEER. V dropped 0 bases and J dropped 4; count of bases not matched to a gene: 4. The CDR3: CASSQEGTGLYNSPLHF. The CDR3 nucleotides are TGCGCCAGCAGCCAAGAGGGGACAGGGTTATATAATTCACCCCTCCACTTT.

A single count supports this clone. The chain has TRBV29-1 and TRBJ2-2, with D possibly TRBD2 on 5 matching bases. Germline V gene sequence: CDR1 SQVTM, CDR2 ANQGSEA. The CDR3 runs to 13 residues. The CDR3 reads CTGMKGGGGELFF. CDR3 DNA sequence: TGCACCGGAATGAAGGGTGGAGGCGGGGAGCTGTTTTTT.

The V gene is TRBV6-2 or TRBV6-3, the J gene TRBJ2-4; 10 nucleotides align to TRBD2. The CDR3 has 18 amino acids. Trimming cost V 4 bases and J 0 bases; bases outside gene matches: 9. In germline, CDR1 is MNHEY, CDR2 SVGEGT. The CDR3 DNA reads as TGTGCCAGCAGTTCCATGGAGCGGGGGGGCACAGCCAAAAACATTCAGTACTTC. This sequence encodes CASSSMERGGTAKNIQYF.

CDR3 sequence: CASSSNIAKNIQYF. The CDR3 bases are TGTGCCAGTAGTTCTAATATAGCCAAAAACATTCAGTACTTC. The chain uses TRBV19 and TRBJ2-4; no definite D call. V was trimmed by 5 bases and J by 0 bases, leaving 8 bases between them. The CDR3 totals 14 residues. Germline CDR1 and CDR2: LNHDA and SQIVND (reference sequence).

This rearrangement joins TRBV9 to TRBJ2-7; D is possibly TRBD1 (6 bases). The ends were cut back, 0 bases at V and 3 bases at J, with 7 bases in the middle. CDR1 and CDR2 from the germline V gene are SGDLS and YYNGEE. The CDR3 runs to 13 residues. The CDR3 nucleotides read TGTGCCAGCAGCGTAGGACAGGACTACGAGCAGTACTTC. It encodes CASSVGQDYEQYF.

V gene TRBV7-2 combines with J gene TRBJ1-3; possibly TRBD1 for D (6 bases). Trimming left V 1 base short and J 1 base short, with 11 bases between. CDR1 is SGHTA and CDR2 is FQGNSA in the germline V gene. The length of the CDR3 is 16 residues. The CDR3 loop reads CASSLDPGASGNTIYF. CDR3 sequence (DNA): TGTGCCAGCAGCTTAGACCCGGGGGCGTCTGGAAACACCATATATTTT.

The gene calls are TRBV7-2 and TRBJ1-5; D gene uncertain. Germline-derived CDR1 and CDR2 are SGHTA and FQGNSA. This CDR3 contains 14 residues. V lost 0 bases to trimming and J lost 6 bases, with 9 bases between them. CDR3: CASSLAGGSQPQHF. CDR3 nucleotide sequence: TGTGCCAGCAGCTTAGCTGGAGGCAGTCAGCCCCAGCATTTT.

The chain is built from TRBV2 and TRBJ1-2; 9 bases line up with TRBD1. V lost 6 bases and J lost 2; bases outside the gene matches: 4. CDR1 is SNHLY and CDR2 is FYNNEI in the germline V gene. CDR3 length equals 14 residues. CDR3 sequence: CASSGQGPNYGYTF. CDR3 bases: TGTGCCAGCAGCGGACAGGGGCCAAACTATGGCTACACCTTC.

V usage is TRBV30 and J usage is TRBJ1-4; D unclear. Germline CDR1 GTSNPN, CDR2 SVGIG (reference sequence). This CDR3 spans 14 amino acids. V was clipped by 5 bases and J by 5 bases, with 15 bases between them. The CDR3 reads CAWAPPPWNEKLFF. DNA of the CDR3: TGTGCCTGGGCGCCGCCCCCGTGGAATGAAAAACTGTTTTTT.

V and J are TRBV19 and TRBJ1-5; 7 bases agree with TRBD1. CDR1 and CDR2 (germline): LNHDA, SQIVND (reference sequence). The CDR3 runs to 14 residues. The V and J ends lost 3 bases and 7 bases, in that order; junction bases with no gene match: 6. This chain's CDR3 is CASSITGVQQPQHF. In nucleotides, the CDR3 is TGTGCCAGTAGTATCACAGGGGTTCAGCAGCCCCAGCATTTT.

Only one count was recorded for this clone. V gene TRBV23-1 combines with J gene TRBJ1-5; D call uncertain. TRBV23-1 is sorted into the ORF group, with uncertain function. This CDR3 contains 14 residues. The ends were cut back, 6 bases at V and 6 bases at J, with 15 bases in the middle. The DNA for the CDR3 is TGCGCCAGCAGGGGTCGCCAGTGCGGTCAGCCCCAGCATTTT. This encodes CASRGRQCGQPQHF.

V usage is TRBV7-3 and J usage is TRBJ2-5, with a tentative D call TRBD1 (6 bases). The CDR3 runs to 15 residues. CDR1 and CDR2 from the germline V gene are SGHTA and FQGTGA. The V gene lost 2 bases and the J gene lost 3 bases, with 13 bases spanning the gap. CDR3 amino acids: CASSLWGRGEETQYF. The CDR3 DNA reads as TGTGCCAGCAGCTTATGGGGCAGGGGAGAAGAGACCCAGTACTTC.

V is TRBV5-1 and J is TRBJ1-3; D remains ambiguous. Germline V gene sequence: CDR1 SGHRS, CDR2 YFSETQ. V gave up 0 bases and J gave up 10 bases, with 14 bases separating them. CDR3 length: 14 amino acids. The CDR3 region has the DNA TGCGCCAGCAGCTTGGCCCCGGACCTGGATACCATATATTTT. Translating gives CASSLAPDLDTIYF.

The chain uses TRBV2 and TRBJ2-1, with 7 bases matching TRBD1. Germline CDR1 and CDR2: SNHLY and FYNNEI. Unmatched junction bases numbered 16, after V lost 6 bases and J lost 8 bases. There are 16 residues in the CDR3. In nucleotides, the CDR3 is TGTGCCAGCAGACTACAGGGGCGATTGTCCTCCGATGAGCAGTTCTTC. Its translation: CASRLQGRLSSDEQFF.

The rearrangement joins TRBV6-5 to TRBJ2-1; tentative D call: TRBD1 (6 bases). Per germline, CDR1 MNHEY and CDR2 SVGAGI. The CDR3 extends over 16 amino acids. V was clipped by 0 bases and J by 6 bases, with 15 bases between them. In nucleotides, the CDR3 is TGTGCCAGCAGTTACTCGACAGGTTGGTCCGGCAATGAGCAGTTCTTC. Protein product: CASSYSTGWSGNEQFF.

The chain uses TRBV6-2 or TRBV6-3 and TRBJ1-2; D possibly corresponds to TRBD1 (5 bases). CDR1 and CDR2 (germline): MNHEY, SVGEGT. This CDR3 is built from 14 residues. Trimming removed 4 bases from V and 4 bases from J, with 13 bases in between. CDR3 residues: CASSFGQGSYGYTF. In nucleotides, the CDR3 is TGTGCCAGCAGTTTTGGGCAGGGAAGCTATGGCTACACCTTC.

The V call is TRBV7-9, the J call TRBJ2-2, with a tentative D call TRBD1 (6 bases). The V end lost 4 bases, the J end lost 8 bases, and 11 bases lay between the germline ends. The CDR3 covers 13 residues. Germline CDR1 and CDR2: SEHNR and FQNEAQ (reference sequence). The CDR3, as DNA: TGTGCCAGCAGCTGGACCAGGGGTGGGGAGCTGTTTTTT. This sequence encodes CASSWTRGGELFF.